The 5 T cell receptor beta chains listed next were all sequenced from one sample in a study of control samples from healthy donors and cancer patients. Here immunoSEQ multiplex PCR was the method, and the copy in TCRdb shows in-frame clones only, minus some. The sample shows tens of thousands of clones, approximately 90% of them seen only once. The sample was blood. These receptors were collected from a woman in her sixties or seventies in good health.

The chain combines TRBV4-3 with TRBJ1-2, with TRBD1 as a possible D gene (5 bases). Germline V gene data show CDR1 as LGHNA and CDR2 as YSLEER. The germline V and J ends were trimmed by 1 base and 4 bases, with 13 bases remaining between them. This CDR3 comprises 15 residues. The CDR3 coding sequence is TGCGCCAGCAGCCAAGGCACCCGGGGGTTCTATGGCTACACCTTC. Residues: CASSQGTRGFYGYTF.

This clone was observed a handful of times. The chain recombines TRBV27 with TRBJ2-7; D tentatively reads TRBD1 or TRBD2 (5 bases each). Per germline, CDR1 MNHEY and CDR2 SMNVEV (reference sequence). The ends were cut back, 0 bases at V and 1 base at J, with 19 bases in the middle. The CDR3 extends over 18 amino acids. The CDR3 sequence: CASSLSGETLSFSYEQYF. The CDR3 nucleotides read TGTGCCAGCAGTTTATCGGGGGAGACGTTAAGTTTTTCCTACGAGCAGTACTTC.

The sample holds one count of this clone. The CDR3 DNA is TGTGCCAGTAGTGAACTCGCCGGGCAGGGGGCTCCCCAAGAGACCCAGTACTTC. The encoded protein is CASSELAGQGAPQETQYF. The genes are TRBV19 and TRBJ2-5, with TRBD1 matching 8 bases. CDR3 length: 18 residues. Germline V CDR1 and CDR2: LNHDA, SQIVND (reference sequence). The V segment lost 5 bases and the J segment 1 base; nucleotides outside the gene matches: 15. The full variable domain, with the rest looked up from reference TRBV19 and TRBJ2-5, is DGGITQSPKYLFRKEGQNVTLSCEQNLNHDAMYWYRQDPGQGLRLIYYSQIVNDFQKGDIAEGYSVSREKKESFPLTVTSAQKNPTAFYLCASSELAGQGAPQETQYFGPGTRLLVL.

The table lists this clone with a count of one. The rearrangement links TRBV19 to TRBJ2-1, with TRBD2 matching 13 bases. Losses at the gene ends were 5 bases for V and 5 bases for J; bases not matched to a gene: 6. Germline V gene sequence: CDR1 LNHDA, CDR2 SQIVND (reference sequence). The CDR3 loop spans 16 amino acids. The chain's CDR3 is CASSVLTSGRNNEQFF. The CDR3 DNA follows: TGTGCCAGTAGTGTCTTGACTAGCGGGAGGAACAATGAGCAGTTCTTC.

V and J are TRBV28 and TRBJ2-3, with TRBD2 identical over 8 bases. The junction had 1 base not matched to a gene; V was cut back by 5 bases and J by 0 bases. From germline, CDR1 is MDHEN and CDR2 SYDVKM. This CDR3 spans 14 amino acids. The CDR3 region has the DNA TGTGCCAGCAGTATAGCGGGAAGCACAGATACGCAGTATTTT. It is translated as CASSIAGSTDTQYF.